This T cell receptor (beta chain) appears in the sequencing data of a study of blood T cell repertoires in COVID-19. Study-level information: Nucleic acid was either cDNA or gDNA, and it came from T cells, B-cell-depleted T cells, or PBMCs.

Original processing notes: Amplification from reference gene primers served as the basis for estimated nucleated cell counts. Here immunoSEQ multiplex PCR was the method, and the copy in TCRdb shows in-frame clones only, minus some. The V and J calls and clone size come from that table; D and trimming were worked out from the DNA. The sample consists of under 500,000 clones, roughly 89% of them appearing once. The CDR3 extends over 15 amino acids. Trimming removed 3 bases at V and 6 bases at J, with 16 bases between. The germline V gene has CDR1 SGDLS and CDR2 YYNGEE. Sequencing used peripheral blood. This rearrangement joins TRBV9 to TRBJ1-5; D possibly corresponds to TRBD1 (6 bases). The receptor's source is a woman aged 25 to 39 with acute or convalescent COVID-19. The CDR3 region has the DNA TGTGCCAGCAGCGGGTCAGGGGCGGTAGGTCAGCCCCAGCATTTT. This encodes CASSGSGAVGQPQHF.